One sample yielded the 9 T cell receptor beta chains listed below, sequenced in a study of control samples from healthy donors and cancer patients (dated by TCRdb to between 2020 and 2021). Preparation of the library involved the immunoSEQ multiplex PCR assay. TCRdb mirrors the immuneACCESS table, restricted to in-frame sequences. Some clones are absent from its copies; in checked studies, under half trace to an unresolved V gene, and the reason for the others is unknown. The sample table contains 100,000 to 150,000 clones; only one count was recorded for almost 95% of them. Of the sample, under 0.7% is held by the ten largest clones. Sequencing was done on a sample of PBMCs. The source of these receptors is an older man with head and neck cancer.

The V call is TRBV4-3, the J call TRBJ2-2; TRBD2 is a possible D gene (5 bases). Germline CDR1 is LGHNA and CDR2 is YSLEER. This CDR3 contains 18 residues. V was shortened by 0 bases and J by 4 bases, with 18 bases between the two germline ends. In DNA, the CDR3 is TGCGCCAGCAGCCAAGATCAAGTTGGCGGAGGTCCCACCGGGGAGCTGTTTTTT. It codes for CASSQDQVGGGPTGELFF.

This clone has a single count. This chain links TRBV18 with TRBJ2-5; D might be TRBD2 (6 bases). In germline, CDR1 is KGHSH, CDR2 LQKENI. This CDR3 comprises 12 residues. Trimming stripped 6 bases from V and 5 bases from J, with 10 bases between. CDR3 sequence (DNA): TGTGCCAGCTCTTCCGCGGGGGAGACCCAGTACTTC. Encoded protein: CASSSAGETQYF.

CDR3 nucleotides: TGCAGCGTTAGCTCCTACAATGAGCAGTTCTTC. Translated, it gives CSVSSYNEQFF. This chain uses TRBV29-1 with TRBJ2-1; D uncertain. The germline gives CDR1 SQVTM, CDR2 ANQGSEA. The germline V and J ends were trimmed by 5 bases and 0 bases, with 2 bases remaining between them. This CDR3 is 11 amino acids long.

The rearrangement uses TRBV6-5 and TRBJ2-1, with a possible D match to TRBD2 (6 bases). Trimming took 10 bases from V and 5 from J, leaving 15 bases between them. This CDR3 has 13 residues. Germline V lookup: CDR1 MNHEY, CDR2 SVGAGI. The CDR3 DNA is TGTGCCACCGTTTTTAGCGGACACAATGAGCAGTTCTTC. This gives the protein CATVFSGHNEQFF.

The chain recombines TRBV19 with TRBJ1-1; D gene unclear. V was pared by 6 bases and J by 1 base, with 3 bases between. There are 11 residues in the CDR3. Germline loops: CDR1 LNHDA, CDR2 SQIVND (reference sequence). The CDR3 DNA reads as TGTGCCAGTAGGCAGAACACTGAAGCTTTCTTT. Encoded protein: CASRQNTEAFF.

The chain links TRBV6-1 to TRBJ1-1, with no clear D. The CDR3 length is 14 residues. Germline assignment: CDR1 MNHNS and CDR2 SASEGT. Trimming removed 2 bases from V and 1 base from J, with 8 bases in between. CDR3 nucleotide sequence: TGTGCCAGCAGTGAACCGGGGAAGAACACTGAAGCTTTCTTT. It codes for CASSEPGKNTEAFF.

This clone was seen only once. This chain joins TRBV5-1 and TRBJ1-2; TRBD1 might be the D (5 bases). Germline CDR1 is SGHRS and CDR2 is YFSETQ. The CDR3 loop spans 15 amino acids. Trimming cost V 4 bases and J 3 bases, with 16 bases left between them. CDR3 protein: CASSPFEGVDYGYTF. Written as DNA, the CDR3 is TGCGCCAGCAGCCCATTTGAAGGGGTCGACTATGGCTACACCTTC. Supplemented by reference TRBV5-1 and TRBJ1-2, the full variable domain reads KAGVTQTPRYLIKTRGQQVTLSCSPISGHRSVSWYQQTPGQGLQFLFEYFSETQRNKGNFPGRFSGRQFSNSRSEMNVSTLELGDSALYLCASSPFEGVDYGYTFGSGTRLTVV.

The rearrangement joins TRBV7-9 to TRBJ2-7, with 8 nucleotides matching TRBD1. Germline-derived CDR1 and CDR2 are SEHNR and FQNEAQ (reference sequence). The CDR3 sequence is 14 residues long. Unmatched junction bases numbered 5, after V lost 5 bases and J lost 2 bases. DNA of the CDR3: TGTGCCAGCAGCCCCGACAGGGGACCCTACGAGCAGTACTTC. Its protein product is CASSPDRGPYEQYF.

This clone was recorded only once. CDR3 coding DNA: TGTGCCAGCAGCTTCCAGAGGGGTCGGACTGAAGCTTTCTTT. Translation: CASSFQRGRTEAFF. The genes are TRBV11-2 and TRBJ1-1; tentatively, D is TRBD1 (5 bases). Germline assignment: CDR1 SGHAT and CDR2 FQNNGV. The length of the CDR3 is 14 residues. The V end lost 3 bases, the J end lost 5 bases, and 13 bases lay between the germline ends.